Only a few counts were recorded for the clone carrying this T cell receptor beta chain. Its antigen is unknown. MiXCR, run by TCRdb on the 5' RACE reads, gives a single entry per CDR3 protein. This table holds 800,000 to 900,000 distinct CDR3 sequences, 12% found once. This entry belongs to a study of CD8 T cells in ankylosing spondylitis. Study conclusions and caveats: Disease-linked clones had a CD8+ phenotype and relatively low frequency in peripheral blood. Characteristic, it appeared, of ankylosing spondylitis blood was a TCR beta motif of about eight highly homologous variants. Reported data indicate significant enrichment of disease-linked clones within matched ankylosing spondylitis synovial fluid. In reactive arthritis synovial fluid and blood, some motif variants had been reported before.

Germline V gene lookup returns CDR1 SGHTA and CDR2 FQGNSA. V trimming: 3 bases; J trimming: 8 bases; junction bases outside the gene matches: 7. The CDR3 totals 15 residues. The sequence was collected from a male donor with ankylosing spondylitis. This chain joins TRBV7-2 and TRBJ2-3; 11 bases match TRBD1. Sequenced material: blood, either unsorted or a sorted T cell fraction (not recorded which). The CDR3 sequence: CASSFGDRGLGTQYF. The CDR3 DNA is TGTGCCAGCAGCTTCGGGGACAGGGGGTTAGGTACGCAGTATTTT. Supplemented by reference TRBV7-2 and TRBJ2-3, the full variable domain reads GAGVSQSPSNKVTEKGKDVELRCDPISGHTALYWYRQSLGQGLEFLIYFQGNSAPDKSGLPSDRFSAERTGGSVSTLTIQRTQQEDSAVYLCASSFGDRGLGTQYFGPGTRLTVL.